This TCR beta chain was observed in a study of T cells in Graves' hyperthyroidism and ophthalmopathy. The overall study: Initial diagnosis, before any treatment, was when peripheral blood was collected. Study-wide results and caveats: Within blood appeared most thyroid clonotypes that had expanded above 0.001. By a 13 V-J model, ophthalmopathy was set apart from stable hyperthyroidism.

This CDR3 has 14 residues. In germline, CDR1 is MDHEN, CDR2 SYDVKM. Trimming took off 3 bases at V and 0 bases at J, with 6 bases between the two ends. The CDR3 regions of TCR beta were amplified from RNA transcripts. The TCR CDR3 was amplified in a first-round RT-PCR using the HTBI primer set. TCRdb itself ran the multiplex PCR reads through MiXCR, one entry per CDR3 protein. The sample records approximately 400,000 distinct CDR3 sequences, 15% to 18% being singletons. Ten or more counts support this clonotype. Its antigen is unidentified. Together with thyroid ultrasound, orbital computed tomography, serum thyroxine and TRAb, clinical symptoms were used for diagnoses.

Sequenced: blood. The sequence came from a woman aged 18-30 years with Graves' hyperthyroidism that later progressed to Graves' ophthalmopathy. The chain recombines TRBV28 with TRBJ1-5; D not resolved. The CDR3 coding sequence is TGTGCCAGCAGTTTCAGAAATAGCAATCAGCCCCAGCATTTT. It codes for CASSFRNSNQPQHF. The full variable domain, its missing parts supplied by reference TRBV28 and TRBJ1-5, is DVKVTQSSRYLVKRTGEKVFLECVQDMDHENMFWYRQDPGLGLRLIYFSYDVKMKEKGDIPEGYSVSREKKERFSLILESASTNQTSMYLCASSFRNSNQPQHFGDGTRLSIL.